This T cell receptor (beta chain) was identified in a study of OX40 agonist ivuxolimab in advanced cancers. Study-wide context: Patients received the agonistic anti-OX40 (CD134) antibody ivuxolimab. Prior checkpoint blockade (anti-PD-1, anti-PD-L1 or anti-CTLA-4) was permitted; 35% to 50% had it.

TCRdb keeps only in-frame clones here, not all; method: immunoSEQ multiplex PCR. The table shows about 120,000 clones, with 75% to 90% occurring only once. Patients were excluded for autoimmune disease history or systemic immunosuppression. V was clipped by 3 bases and J by 0 bases, with 9 bases between them. The CDR3 is 15 residues long. Germline CDR1 ENHRY, CDR2 SYGVKD. This specimen was CD4+ or CD8+ T cells sorted from blood, taken in a trial of the OX40 agonist ivuxolimab. The TCR was taken from an adult with an advanced solid tumor such as melanoma, head and neck, liver or kidney cancer. This sequence joins TRBV10-3 and TRBJ1-5; no clear D. This chain's CDR3 is CAISDRPASNQPQHF. The CDR3 DNA follows: TGTGCCATCAGTGATCGCCCGGCTAGCAATCAGCCCCAGCATTTT.